Listed here are 17 T cell receptor beta chains from one sample, sequenced in a study of T cells in Graves' hyperthyroidism and ophthalmopathy. Amplification targeted TCR beta CDR3 regions from RNA transcripts. The primer set for the first-round RT-PCR of the TCR CDR3 was HTBI. MiXCR, applied by TCRdb to the multiplex PCR reads, yields one record per CDR3 protein. The sample includes around 720,000 distinct CDR3 sequences, over 35% seen only once; the top ten take less than 40%. Material for sequencing was blood. The receptors come from a woman in her 40s with Graves' hyperthyroidism.

This clonotype was picked up many times. V and J are TRBV20-1 and TRBJ2-7, with 8 bases that match TRBD1. Germline CDR1 reads DFQATT; CDR2 reads SNEGSKA (reference sequence). This CDR3 region has 14 residues. V shed 3 bases and J 3 bases; nucleotides not matched to a gene: 7. CDR3 protein: CSASWPQGDYEQYF. The CDR3 nucleotides are TGCAGTGCTAGCTGGCCACAGGGGGACTACGAGCAGTACTTC.

The V and J genes are TRBV5-1 and TRBJ2-5; possibly TRBD1 for D (6 bases). This CDR3 is 13 amino acids long. The V end was cut by 4 bases, the J end by 5 bases, with 12 bases between. Germline CDR1 is SGHRS and CDR2 is YFSETQ. The CDR3 DNA follows: TGCGCCAGCAGCCTATGGGACACGGAGACCCAGTACTTC. Translated, it gives CASSLWDTETQYF.

This clonotype appeared many times. The chain employs TRBV24-1 and TRBJ1-5, with 9 bases aligning to TRBD1. Losses at the gene ends were 8 bases for V and 9 bases for J; bases not matched to a gene: 16. Germline values: CDR1 KGHDR, CDR2 SFDVKD. The CDR3 totals 16 residues. The chain's CDR3 is CATTRTGTGTIRPQHF. The DNA of the CDR3 is TGTGCCACCACGCGCACCGGGACAGGGACGATACGGCCCCAGCATTTT.

Regarding this clonotype: With a much larger clone just one base away, this may be a read error. The gene calls are TRBV7-2 and TRBJ1-1, with D uncertain. The CDR3 is made up of 13 amino acids. The germline V gene encodes CDR1 SGHTA and CDR2 FQGNSA. CDR3 sequence (DNA): TGTGCCAGCTCCACCATGGGGAACACTGAAGCTTCCTTT. It encodes CASSTMGNTEASF.

This clonotype was seen at least ten times. The chain has TRBV25-1 and TRBJ2-2, with TRBD2 matching 9 bases. The CDR3 loop spans 15 amino acids. Germline V lookup: CDR1 MGHDK, CDR2 SYGVNS. The V segment lost 6 bases and the J segment 1 base; nucleotides outside the gene matches: 3. This CDR3 is CASRQTSGNTGELFF. Here the CDR3 DNA reads TGTGCCAGCAGGCAGACTAGCGGGAACACCGGGGAGCTGTTTTTT.

V is TRBV18 and J is TRBJ1-5; D is unresolved. CDR1 and CDR2 (germline): KGHSH, LQKENI. This CDR3 has 14 residues. Trimming took off 2 bases at V and 5 bases at J, with 10 bases between the two ends. The CDR3 protein is CASSPGRNYQPQHF. The CDR3 DNA sequence: TGTGCCAGCTCACCAGGACGGAATTATCAGCCCCAGCATTTT.

The chain is built from TRBV7-9 and TRBJ2-1; D is unclear. The CDR3 totals 15 residues. V lost 5 bases and J lost 3, with 14 bases in between. From germline, CDR1 is SEHNR and CDR2 FQNEAQ (reference sequence). CDR3 amino acids: CASSQEGSGYNEQFF. The CDR3 DNA reads as TGTGCCAGCAGCCAAGAAGGGTCGGGCTACAATGAGCAGTTCTTC.

The rearrangement uses TRBV12-3 or TRBV12-4 and TRBJ2-1; possibly TRBD1 for D (6 bases). V lost 4 bases, J lost 8 bases, and 12 bases lay in between. This CDR3 region has 13 residues. The CDR3: CASSSTGTYEQFF. CDR3 DNA sequence: TGTGCCAGCAGTTCCACAGGGACCTATGAGCAGTTCTTC.

This clonotype has more than one count but fewer than ten. The chain uses TRBV12-3 or TRBV12-4 and TRBJ1-1; D may be TRBD1 (6 bases). The CDR3 contains 16 residues. Trimming pared 4 bases from V and 3 bases from J, leaving 18 bases between. The CDR3 DNA reads TGTGCCAGCAGTTCCCCTACGGCGAGGGGGGACACTGAAGCTTTCTTT. Protein: CASSSPTARGDTEAFF.

The sample holds many counts of this clonotype. The chain joins TRBV20-1 to TRBJ1-2, with TRBD1 as a possible D gene (5 bases). V was clipped by 6 bases and J by 3 bases, with 14 bases between them. This CDR3 comprises 13 residues. The germline gives CDR1 DFQATT, CDR2 SNEGSKA (reference sequence). The CDR3 here is CSARSGGDYGYTF. In DNA, the CDR3 is TGCAGTGCCAGAAGCGGAGGGGACTATGGCTACACCTTC.

The rearrangement links TRBV10-3 to TRBJ2-7; D unresolved. Trimming took off 10 bases at V and 2 bases at J, with 12 bases between the two ends. Germline CDR1 ENHRY, CDR2 SYGVKD. This CDR3 is 12 amino acids long. Here the CDR3 reads CATLDGAYEQYF. DNA of the CDR3: TGTGCCACCTTAGACGGAGCCTACGAGCAGTACTTC.

The chain couples TRBV6-1 to TRBJ1-2; D not certain. The CDR3 sequence is 15 residues long. V dropped 6 bases and J dropped 3 bases, with 17 bases sitting between them. Germline CDR1 MNHNS, CDR2 SASEGT. CDR3 region: CASRVLGRSDYGYTF. CDR3 nucleotides: TGTGCCAGCAGAGTCCTGGGCAGGTCAGACTATGGCTACACCTTC.

This chain connects TRBV7-9 to TRBJ2-2, with 14 bases matching TRBD2. Germline V gene sequence: CDR1 SEHNR, CDR2 FQNEAQ (reference sequence). The V and J ends lost 4 bases and 2 bases, in that order; junction bases with no gene match: 15. The CDR3 loop spans 21 amino acids. The CDR3 here is CASSSSRTRLAGGQNTGELFF. The CDR3 bases are TGTGCCAGCAGCTCGTCCCGCACTCGACTAGCGGGGGGGCAAAACACCGGGGAGCTGTTTTTT.

This clonotype was observed at least ten times. The CDR3 loop is CASSGGPQLFF. In DNA, the CDR3 is TGCGCCAGCAGCGGGGGACCTCAGCTGTTTTTT. This chain connects TRBV5-1 to TRBJ2-2, with D perhaps assigned TRBD1 or TRBD2 (5 bases each). Germline V gene sequence: CDR1 SGHRS, CDR2 YFSETQ. This CDR3 is 11 amino acids long. V was clipped by 4 bases and J by 12 bases, with 10 bases between them. The complete variable domain, with remaining parts taken from reference TRBV5-1 and TRBJ2-2, reads KAGVTQTPRYLIKTRGQQVTLSCSPISGHRSVSWYQQTPGQGLQFLFEYFSETQRNKGNFPGRFSGRQFSNSRSEMNVSTLELGDSALYLCASSGGPQLFFGEGSRLTVL.

CDR3 amino acids: CASSSLGAGDNEQYF. The CDR3 DNA reads TGTGCCAGCAGCTCCCTTGGGGCGGGAGACAATGAGCAGTACTTC. V is TRBV11-1 and J is TRBJ2-7, with 7 nucleotides matching TRBD2. The V and J ends lost 4 bases and 7 bases, in that order; junction bases with no gene match: 13. The CDR3 has 15 residues. Looked up from germline, CDR1 is SGHAT and CDR2 is FQDESV (reference sequence).

The chain employs TRBV6-5 and TRBJ2-3; tentatively, D is TRBD1 (6 bases). V was clipped by 3 bases and J by 2 bases, with 9 bases between them. The CDR3 length is 14 residues. Germline V CDR1 and CDR2: MNHEY, SVGAGI. In DNA form, the CDR3 reads TGTGCCAGCAGTTATTCAGGGGTCACAGATACGCAGTATTTT. Its translation: CASSYSGVTDTQYF.

The J gene is TRBJ1-5, the V gene TRBV5-5; tentatively, D is TRBD1 (5 bases). The V and J ends lost 1 base and 3 bases respectively, with 14 bases between them. This CDR3 is 16 amino acids long. The germline V gene has CDR1 SGHKS and CDR2 YYEKEE (reference sequence). The CDR3 bases are TGTGCCAGCAGCTTGTCCCCCCGGGGGGACAATCAGCCCCAGCATTTT. It codes for CASSLSPRGDNQPQHF.